Below, one TCR beta chain is given with its context. Relapsing-remitting disease, either stable or active, was present in the multiple sclerosis controls, who were treatment-naive patients. The data were taken from a study of CD8 T cells in Susac syndrome. Germline CDR1 LGHNA, CDR2 YNFKEQ. Trimming left V 0 bases short and J 5 bases short, with 13 bases between. The CDR3 spans 15 residues. Reverse transcription of about 0.5 to 1 ug RNA used random hexamers. Amplification of TCR beta CDR3 by immunoSEQ multiplex PCR spanned 54 Vbeta and 13 Jbeta. One entry per CDR3 protein results from TCRdb running MiXCR on the immunoSEQ multiplex PCR reads. The sample consists of 250,000 to 300,000 distinct CDR3 sequences, 75% to 85% of them appearing once.

The TCR originated in a human donor with multiple sclerosis. V and J are TRBV4-2 and TRBJ2-5, with a weak D call TRBD2 (6 bases). What was sequenced was CD8+ T cells from PBMCs. The CDR3 nucleotides are TGTGCCAGCAGCCAAGAATTTCGGGGGACGGAGACCCAGTACTTC. It encodes CASSQEFRGTETQYF.